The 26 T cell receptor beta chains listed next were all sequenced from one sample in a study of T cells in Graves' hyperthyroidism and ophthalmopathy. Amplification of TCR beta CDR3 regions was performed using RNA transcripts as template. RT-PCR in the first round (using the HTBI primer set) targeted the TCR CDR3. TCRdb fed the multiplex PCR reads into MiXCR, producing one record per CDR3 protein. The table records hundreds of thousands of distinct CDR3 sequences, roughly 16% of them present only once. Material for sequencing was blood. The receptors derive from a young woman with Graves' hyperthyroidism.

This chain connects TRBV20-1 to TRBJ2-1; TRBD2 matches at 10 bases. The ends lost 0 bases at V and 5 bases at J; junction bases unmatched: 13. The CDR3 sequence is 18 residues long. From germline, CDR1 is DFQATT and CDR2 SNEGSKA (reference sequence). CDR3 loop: CSAREKKARLAGDNEQFF. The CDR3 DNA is TGCAGTGCTAGAGAAAAGAAAGCTAGACTAGCGGGTGACAATGAGCAGTTCTTC.

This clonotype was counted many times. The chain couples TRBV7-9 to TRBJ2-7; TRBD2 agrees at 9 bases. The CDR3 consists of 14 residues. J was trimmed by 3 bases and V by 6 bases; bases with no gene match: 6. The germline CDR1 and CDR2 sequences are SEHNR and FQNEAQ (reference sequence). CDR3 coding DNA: TGTGCCAGCAGGCTAGCGGGACAAAACTACGAGCAGTACTTC. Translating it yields CASRLAGQNYEQYF.

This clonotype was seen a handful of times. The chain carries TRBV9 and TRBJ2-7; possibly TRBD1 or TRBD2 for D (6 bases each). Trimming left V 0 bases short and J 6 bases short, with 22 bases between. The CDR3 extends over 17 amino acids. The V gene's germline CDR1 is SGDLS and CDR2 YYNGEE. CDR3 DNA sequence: TGTGCCAGCAGCGTAGATGGGGGCGGGGTTCTGCATGGCGAGCAGTACTTC. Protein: CASSVDGGGVLHGEQYF.

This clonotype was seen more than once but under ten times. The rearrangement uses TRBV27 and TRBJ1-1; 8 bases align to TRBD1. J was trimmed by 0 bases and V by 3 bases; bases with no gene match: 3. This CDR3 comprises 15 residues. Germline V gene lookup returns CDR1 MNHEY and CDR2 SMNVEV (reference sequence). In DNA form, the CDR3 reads TGTGCCAGCAGTTTTCAGGGGGCCATGAACACTGAAGCTTTCTTT. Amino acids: CASSFQGAMNTEAFF.

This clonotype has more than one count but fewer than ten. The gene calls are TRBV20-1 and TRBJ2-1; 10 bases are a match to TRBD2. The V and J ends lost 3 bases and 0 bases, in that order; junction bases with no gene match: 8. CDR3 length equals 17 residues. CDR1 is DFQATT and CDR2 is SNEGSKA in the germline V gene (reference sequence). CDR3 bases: TGCAGTGCTAGCCCACCTAGCGGGAGTCCCTCCTACAATGAGCAGTTCTTC. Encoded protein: CSASPPSGSPSYNEQFF.

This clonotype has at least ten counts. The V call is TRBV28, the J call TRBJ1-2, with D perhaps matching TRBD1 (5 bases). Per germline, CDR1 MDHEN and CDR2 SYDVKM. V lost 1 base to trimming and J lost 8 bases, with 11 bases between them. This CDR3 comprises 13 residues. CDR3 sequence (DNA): TGTGCCAGCAGTTTATTGAGGGGCGAAGGCTACACCTTC. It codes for CASSLLRGEGYTF.

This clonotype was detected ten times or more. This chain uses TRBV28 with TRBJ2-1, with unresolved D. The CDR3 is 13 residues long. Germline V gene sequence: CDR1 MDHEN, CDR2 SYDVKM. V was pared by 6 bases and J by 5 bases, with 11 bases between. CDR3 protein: CASRSRLDNEQFF. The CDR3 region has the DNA TGTGCCAGCAGATCGAGGTTGGACAATGAGCAGTTCTTC. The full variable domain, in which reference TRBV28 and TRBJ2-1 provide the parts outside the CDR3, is DVKVTQSSRYLVKRTGEKVFLECVQDMDHENMFWYRQDPGLGLRLIYFSYDVKMKEKGDIPEGYSVSREKKERFSLILESASTNQTSMYLCASRSRLDNEQFFGPGTRLTVL.

CDR3 nucleotide sequence: TGCAGTGTCTCCGGGACAGGGGCTTCCTACGAGCAGTACTTC. Translating gives CSVSGTGASYEQYF. The chain combines TRBV20-1 with TRBJ2-7, with 10 bases aligning to TRBD1. V was clipped by 7 bases and J by 1 base; unmatched bases: 7. The germline gives CDR1 DFQATT, CDR2 SNEGSKA (reference sequence). This CDR3 has 14 residues.

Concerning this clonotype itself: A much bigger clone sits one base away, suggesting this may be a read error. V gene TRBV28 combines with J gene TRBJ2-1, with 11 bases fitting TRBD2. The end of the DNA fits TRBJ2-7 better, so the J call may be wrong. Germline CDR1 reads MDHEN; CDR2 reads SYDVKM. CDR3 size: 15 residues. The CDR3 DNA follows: TGTGCCAGCAGTTTGACTAGCGGGATGTACAATGAGCAGTACTTC. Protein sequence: CASSLTSGMYNEQYF.

The CDR3 sequence: CASSLSVNEQFF. The CDR3 DNA reads TGTGCCAGCAGTTTATCGGTAAATGAGCAGTTCTTC. This rearrangement joins TRBV28 to TRBJ2-1; D is unclear. Trimming removed 1 base at V and 7 bases at J, with 5 bases between. This CDR3 contains 12 residues. The germline V gene encodes CDR1 MDHEN and CDR2 SYDVKM.

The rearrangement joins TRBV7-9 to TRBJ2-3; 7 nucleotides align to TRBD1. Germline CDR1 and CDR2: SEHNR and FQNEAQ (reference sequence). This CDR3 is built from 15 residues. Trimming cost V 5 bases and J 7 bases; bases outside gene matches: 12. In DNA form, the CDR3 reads TGTGCCAGCAGCCCCAGAAGACAGGGTAGATATACGCAGTATTTT. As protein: CASSPRRQGRYTQYF.

CDR3: CASSLGREDPYF. The CDR3 DNA reads TGTGCCAGCAGCTTAGGTCGCGAGGATCCGTATTTT. The chain joins TRBV7-9 to TRBJ2-3; D is unclear. Germline V gives CDR1 SEHNR, CDR2 FQNEAQ (reference sequence). The CDR3 is 12 residues long. Trimming left V 1 base short and J 14 bases short, with 13 bases between. Filled out from reference TRBV7-9 and TRBJ2-3, the complete variable domain reads DTGVSQNPRHKITKRGQNVTFRCDPISEHNRLYWYRQTLGQGPEFLTYFQNEAQLEKSRLLSDRFSAERPKGSFSTLEIQRTEQGDSAMYLCASSLGREDPYFGPGTRLTVL.

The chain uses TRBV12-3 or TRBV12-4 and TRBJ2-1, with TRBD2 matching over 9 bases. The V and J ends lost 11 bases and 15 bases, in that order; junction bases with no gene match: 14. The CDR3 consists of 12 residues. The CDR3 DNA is TGTGCCTCCGCGATCGCGGGAGGGCCTCCGTTCTTC. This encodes CASAIAGGPPFF.

CDR3 sequence: CASSFLGQTYEQYF. The CDR3 DNA is TGTGCCAGCAGCTTCTTGGGGCAGACCTACGAGCAGTACTTC. The chain carries TRBV7-8 and TRBJ2-7, with D possibly matching TRBD1 (5 bases). Germline values: CDR1 SGHVS, CDR2 FQNEAQ. The length of the CDR3 is 14 residues. V lost 3 bases to trimming and J lost 2 bases, with 11 bases between them. Using reference TRBV7-8 and TRBJ2-7 for the parts outside the CDR3, the full variable domain is GAGVSQSPRYKVAKRGQDVALRCDPISGHVSLFWYQQALGQGPEFLTYFQNEAQLDKSGLPSDRFFAERPEGSVSTLKIQRTQQEDSAVYLCASSFLGQTYEQYFGPGTRLTVT.

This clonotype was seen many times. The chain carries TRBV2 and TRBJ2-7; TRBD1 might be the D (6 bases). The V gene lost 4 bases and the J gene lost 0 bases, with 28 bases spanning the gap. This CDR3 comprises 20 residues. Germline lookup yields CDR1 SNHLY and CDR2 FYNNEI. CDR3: CASSGHTGHSSSGGSYEQYF. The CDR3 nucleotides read TGTGCCAGCAGTGGACATACGGGACACTCTTCCAGTGGAGGCTCCTACGAGCAGTACTTC.

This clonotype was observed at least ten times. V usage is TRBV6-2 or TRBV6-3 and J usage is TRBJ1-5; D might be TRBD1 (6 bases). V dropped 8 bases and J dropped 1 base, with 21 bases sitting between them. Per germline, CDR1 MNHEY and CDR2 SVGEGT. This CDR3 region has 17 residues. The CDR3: CASGPHGGGESNQPQHF. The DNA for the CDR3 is TGTGCCAGCGGCCCTCATGGGGGGGGCGAGAGCAATCAGCCCCAGCATTTT.

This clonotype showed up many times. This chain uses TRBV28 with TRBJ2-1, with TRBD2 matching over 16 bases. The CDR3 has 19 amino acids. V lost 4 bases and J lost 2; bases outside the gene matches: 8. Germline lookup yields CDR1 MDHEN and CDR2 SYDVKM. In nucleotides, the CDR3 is TGTGCCAGCAGTTATAAGGGACTAGCGGGAGGGCCAGCCTACAATGAGCAGTTCTTC. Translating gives CASSYKGLAGGPAYNEQFF.

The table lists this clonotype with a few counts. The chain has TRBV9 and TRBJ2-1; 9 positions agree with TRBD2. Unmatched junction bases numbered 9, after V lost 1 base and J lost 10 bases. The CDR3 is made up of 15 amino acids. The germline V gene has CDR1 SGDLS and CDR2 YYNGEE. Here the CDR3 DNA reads TGTGCCAGCAGCGTATTGGGCGGGAGGGCAGGAGAGCAGTTCTTC. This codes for CASSVLGGRAGEQFF.

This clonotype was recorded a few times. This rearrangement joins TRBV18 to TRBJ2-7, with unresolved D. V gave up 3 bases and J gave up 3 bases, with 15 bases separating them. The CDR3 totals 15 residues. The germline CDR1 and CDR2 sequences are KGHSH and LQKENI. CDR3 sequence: CASSPQDGLGYEQYF. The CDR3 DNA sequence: TGTGCCAGCTCACCTCAGGACGGATTAGGCTACGAGCAGTACTTC.

CDR3 nucleotides: TGCGCCACTTCTCGGACTCCTAGCTCCTACGAGCAGTACTTC. Translation gives CATSRTPSSYEQYF. The chain links TRBV10-1 to TRBJ2-7; perhaps TRBD2 as D (5 bases). The germline gives CDR1 WNHNN, CDR2 SYGVQD (reference sequence). The length of the CDR3 is 14 residues. The V end was cut by 10 bases, the J end by 0 bases, with 16 bases between.

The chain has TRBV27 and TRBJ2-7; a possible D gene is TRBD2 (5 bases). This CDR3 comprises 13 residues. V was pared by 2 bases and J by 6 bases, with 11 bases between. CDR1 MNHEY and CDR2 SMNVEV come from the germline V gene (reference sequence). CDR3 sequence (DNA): TGTGCCAGCAGTTTAAGAGGGCCCTTCGAGCAGTACTTC. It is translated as CASSLRGPFEQYF.

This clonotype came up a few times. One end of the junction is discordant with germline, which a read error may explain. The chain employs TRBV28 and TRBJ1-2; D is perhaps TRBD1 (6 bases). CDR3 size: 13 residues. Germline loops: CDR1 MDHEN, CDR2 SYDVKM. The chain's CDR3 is CASRVQGFYGHTF. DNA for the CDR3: TGTGCCAGCAGAGTCCAGGGGTTCTATGGCCACACCTTC.

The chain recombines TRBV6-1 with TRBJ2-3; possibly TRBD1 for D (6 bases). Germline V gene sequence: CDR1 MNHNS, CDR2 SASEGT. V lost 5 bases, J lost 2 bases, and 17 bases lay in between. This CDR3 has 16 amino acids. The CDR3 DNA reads TGTGCCAGCAGTCGGCAGGGGATATACCTCACAGATACGCAGTATTTT. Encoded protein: CASSRQGIYLTDTQYF.

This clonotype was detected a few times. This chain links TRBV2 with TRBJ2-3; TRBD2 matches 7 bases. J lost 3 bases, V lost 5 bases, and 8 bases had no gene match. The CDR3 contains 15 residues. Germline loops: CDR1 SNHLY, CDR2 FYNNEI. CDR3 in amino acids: CASSSSGAGTDTQYF. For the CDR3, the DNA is TGTGCCAGCAGTTCTAGCGGAGCCGGGACAGATACGCAGTATTTT.

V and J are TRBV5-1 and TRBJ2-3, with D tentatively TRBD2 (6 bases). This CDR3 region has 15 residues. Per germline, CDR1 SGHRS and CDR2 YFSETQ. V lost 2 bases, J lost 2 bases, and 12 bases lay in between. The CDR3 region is CASSLWDSYTDTQYF. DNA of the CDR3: TGCGCCAGCAGCTTATGGGACTCATACACAGATACGCAGTATTTT. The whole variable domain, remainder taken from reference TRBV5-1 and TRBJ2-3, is KAGVTQTPRYLIKTRGQQVTLSCSPISGHRSVSWYQQTPGQGLQFLFEYFSETQRNKGNFPGRFSGRQFSNSRSEMNVSTLELGDSALYLCASSLWDSYTDTQYFGPGTRLTVL.

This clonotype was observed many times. CDR3 nucleotides: TGTGCCAGCAGCTTACATCCAGGGCGGCAAGAGACCCAGTACTTC. Its translation: CASSLHPGRQETQYF. The chain links TRBV11-3 to TRBJ2-5; perhaps TRBD1 as D (5 bases). The germline V and J ends were trimmed by 2 bases and 2 bases, with 12 bases remaining between them. Germline lookup yields CDR1 SGHNT and CDR2 YENEEA. The CDR3 loop spans 15 amino acids.